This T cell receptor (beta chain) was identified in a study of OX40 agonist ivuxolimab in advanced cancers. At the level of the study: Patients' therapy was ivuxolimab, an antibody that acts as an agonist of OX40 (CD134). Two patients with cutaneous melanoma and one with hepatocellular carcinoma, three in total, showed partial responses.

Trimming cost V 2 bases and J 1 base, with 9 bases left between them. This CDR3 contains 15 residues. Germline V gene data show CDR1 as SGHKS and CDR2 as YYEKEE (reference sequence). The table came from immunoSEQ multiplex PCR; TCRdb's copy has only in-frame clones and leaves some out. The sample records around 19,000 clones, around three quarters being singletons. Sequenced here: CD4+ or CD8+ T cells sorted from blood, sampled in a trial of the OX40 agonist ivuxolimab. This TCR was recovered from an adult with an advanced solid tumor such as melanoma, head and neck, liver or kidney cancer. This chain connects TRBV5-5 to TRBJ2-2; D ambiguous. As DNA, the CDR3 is TGTGCCAGCAGCTTTAGGACCGGGAACACCGGGGAGCTGTTTTTT. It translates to CASSFRTGNTGELFF.